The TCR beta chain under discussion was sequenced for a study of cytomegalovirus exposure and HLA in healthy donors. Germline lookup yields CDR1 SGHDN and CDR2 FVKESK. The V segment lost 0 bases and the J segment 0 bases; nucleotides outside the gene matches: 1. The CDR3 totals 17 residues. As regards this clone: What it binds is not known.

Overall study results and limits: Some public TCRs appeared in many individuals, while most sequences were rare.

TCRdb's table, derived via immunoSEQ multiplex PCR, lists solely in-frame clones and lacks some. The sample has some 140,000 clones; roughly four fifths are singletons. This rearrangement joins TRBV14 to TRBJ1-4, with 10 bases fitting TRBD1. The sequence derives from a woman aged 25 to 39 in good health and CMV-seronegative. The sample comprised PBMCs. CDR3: CASSQDGQGATNEKLFF. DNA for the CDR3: TGTGCCAGCAGCCAAGATGGACAGGGGGCAACTAATGAAAAACTGTTTTTT.